This TCR beta chain was sequenced in a study of early T cells in non-severe SARS-CoV-2 infection (TCRdb year 2021). Regarding the study in general: Bulk RNA from unsorted whole blood was used for TCR sequencing, so alpha and beta chains could not be paired. Points the paper makes about the study in general: VDJdb matching was skewed toward anti-spike CD8 responses and likely underestimated virus-specific expansions, missing private and CD4 specificities.

This clonotype has just a few counts. Its specific antigen is unknown. No base-level quality is on record; no much larger clone is a single base apart. The method behind the library was 5' RACE. Sequencing took place on a NextSeq 500. The TCR library protocol attached unique molecular identifiers to individual cDNA molecules to correct for sequencing error and PCR bias. Both TCR alpha and beta chains were sequenced, and tight co-correlation was observed between alpha and beta sequence abundances in each sample. In the original analysis: Decombinator V4 was used to perform V gene, J gene and CDR3 annotation of TCR sequences. Expanded TCRs were defined as changing significantly between any two time points under a Poisson model with p below 0.0001. TCR abundances were normalised to the total number of TCRs sequenced in each sample and reported as counts per million. MAIT TCRs were defined by TRAV1-2 paired with TRAJ12, TRAJ20 or TRAJ33, and iNKT TCRs by TRAV10 paired with TRAJ18. VDJdb, accessed 1 November 2021, was searched for CMV, EBV and SARS-CoV-2 annotated TCRs, with TCRs annotated for multiple antigens excluded. TCRdb's own reprocessing of the public reads used fastp at Q25 and MiXCR and kept productive beta chains. One record per CDR3 amino acid sequence lists the most common genes and DNA. V and J calls and clone size were set by TCRdb, not the authors. This sample holds 45,000 to 75,000 distinct CDR3 sequences; over 10% were observed only once. Around 4.9% of the sample is in the top ten clones.

The CDR3 starts with the cysteine, ends with the phenylalanine, and has 14 residues. The sequence is cut down to CDR3 DNA, 42 bases in frame from base 1. Between the V and J ends, shortened by 6 bases and 6 bases respectively, the junction contains 14 bases. Reading the germline V gene gives CDR1 MNHEY and CDR2 SVGAGI. The study was a case-control design nested within a healthcare worker cohort in London, UK, with weekly nasopharyngeal swab PCR tests and blood sampling. Between 23 and 31 March 2020, the week of the UK lockdown, healthcare workers were enrolled and then followed up weekly for as long as 16 weeks.

This clonotype originated in an adult who was a healthcare worker with PCR-confirmed SARS-CoV-2 infection or an uninfected control (not recorded which). The chain uses TRBV6-5 and TRBJ2-2; D gene: possibly TRBD1, on 5 matching bases. Sample: whole blood. The DNA reads TGTGCCAGCAGAAAGTCAGGGTGGGCCGGGGAGCTGTTTTTT. Translated, this gives CASRKSGWAGELFF.